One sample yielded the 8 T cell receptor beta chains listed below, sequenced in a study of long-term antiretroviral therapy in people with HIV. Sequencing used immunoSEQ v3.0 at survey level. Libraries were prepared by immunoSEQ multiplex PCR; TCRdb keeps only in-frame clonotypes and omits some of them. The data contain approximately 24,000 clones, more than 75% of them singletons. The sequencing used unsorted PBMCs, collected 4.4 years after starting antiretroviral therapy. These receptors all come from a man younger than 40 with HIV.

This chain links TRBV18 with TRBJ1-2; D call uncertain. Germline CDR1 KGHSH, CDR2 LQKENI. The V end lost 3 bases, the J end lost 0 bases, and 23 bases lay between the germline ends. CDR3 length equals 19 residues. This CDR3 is CASSPRGGPPGGTNYGYTF. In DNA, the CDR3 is TGTGCCAGCTCACCCCGGGGAGGGCCCCCCGGAGGGACTAACTATGGCTACACCTTC.

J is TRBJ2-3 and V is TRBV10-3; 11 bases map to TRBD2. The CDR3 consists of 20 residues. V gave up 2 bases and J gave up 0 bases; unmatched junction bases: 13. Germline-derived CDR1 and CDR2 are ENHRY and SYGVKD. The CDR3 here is CAISEPGLAGASSSTDTQYF. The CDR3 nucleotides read TGTGCCATCAGTGAGCCTGGACTAGCGGGTGCTTCGTCTAGCACAGATACGCAGTATTTT.

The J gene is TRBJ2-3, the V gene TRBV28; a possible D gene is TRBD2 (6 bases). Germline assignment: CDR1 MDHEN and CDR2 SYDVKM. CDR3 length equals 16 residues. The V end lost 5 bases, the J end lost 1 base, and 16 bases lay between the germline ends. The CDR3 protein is CASSPREWGRTDTQYF. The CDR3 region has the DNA TGTGCCAGCAGTCCCCGGGAGTGGGGACGCACAGATACGCAGTATTTT.

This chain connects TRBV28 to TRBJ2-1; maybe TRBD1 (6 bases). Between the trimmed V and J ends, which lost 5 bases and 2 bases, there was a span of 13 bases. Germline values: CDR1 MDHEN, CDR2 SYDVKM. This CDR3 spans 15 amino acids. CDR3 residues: CASSTDRRAYNEQFF. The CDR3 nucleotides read TGTGCCAGCAGTACAGACAGGCGCGCCTACAATGAGCAGTTCTTC.

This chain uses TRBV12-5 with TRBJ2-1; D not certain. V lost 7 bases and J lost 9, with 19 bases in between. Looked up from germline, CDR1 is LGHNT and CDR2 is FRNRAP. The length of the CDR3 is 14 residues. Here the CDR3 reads CASALSDGRPEQFF. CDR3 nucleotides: TGTGCTAGTGCTCTCTCTGACGGCCGACCTGAGCAGTTCTTC.

The CDR3 reads CASTPTGTSGSSYEQYF. The DNA for the CDR3 is TGTGCCAGCACACCGACAGGTACTAGCGGGAGCTCCTACGAGCAGTACTTC. This chain connects TRBV7-9 to TRBJ2-7, with 11 bases fitting TRBD2. The CDR3 contains 17 residues. V gave up 7 bases and J gave up 0 bases; unmatched junction bases: 11. The germline gives CDR1 SEHNR, CDR2 FQNEAQ (reference sequence).

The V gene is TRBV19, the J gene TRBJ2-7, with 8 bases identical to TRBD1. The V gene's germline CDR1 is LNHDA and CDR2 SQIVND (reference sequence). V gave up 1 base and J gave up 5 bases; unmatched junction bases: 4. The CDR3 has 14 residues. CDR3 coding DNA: TGTGCCAGTAGTATAGGGACAGGGCTGGACGAGCAGTACTTC. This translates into CASSIGTGLDEQYF.

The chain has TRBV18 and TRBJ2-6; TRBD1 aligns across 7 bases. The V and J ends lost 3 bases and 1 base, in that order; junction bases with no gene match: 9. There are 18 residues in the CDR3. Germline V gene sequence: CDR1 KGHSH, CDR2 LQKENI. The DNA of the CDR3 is TGTGCCAGCTCACCGTACAGGGGTGGGTTATCTGGGGCCAACGTCCTGACTTTC. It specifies CASSPYRGGLSGANVLTF. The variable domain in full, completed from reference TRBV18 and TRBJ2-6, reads NAGVMQNPRHLVRRRGQEARLRCSPMKGHSHVYWYRQLPEEGLKFMVYLQKENIIDESGMPKERFSAEFPKEGPSILRIQQVVRGDSAAYFCASSPYRGGLSGANVLTFGAGSRLTVL.